A selection of T cell receptor beta chains follows, all from one sample in a study of blood T cell repertoires in COVID-19. Measured with immunoSEQ multiplex PCR; TCRdb has only the in-frame clones, and not every one. This table has about 240,000 clones, over 80% appearing once. Sequenced material: PBMCs or T cells enriched from blood (not recorded which). These receptors came from a woman aged 30 to 39 with acute COVID-19. Both conserved end residues are part of each CDR3. D genes are given only for firm matches. A clone size is listed for some rows: how often the clone was seen (once, few, many), or a class if it is expanded.

d_call	v_call	j_call	clone_size	cdr3_nt	cdr3_aa
TRBD1	TRBV10-1	TRBJ1-6	NA	TGCGCCAGCAGAATCGGGACAGGTAGGGATAGAGCGAATTCACCCCTCCACTTT	CASRIGTGRDRANSPLHF
TRBD2	TRBV2	TRBJ2-2	NA	TGTGCCAGCAGTGAACCCGCGGCGGGGGGCCTTCGCGCGAACACCGGGGAGCTGTTTTTT	CASSEPAAGGLRANTGELFF
TRBD1	TRBV6-2/TRBV6-3	TRBJ1-5	NA	TGTGCCAGCAGACCTAGAGGTTCCCTTCTACAGGGGAGCAATCAGCCCCAGCATTTT	CASRPRGSLLQGSNQPQHF
TRBD1	TRBV2	TRBJ1-4	NA	TGTGCCAGCAGCGGCGGGACAGTCGATGAAAAACTGTTTTTT	CASSGGTVDEKLFF
NA	TRBV19	TRBJ1-1	NA	TGTGCCAGTTCCCTCAGATACATGAACACTGAAGCTTTCTTT	CASSLRYMNTEAFF
NA	TRBV27	TRBJ1-2	NA	TGTGCCAGCAGCACTGTAGAGGGTCTGGGGGGCTACACCTTC	CASSTVEGLGGYTF
TRBD2	TRBV7-9	TRBJ2-5	NA	TGTGCCTGGACCCCGGGGGGGAGTGAGACCCAGTACTTC	CAWTPGGSETQYF
NA	TRBV7-9	TRBJ1-4	NA	TGTGCCAGCACCCCCGCGGACAGTGGTAATGAAAAACTGTTTTTT	CASTPADSGNEKLFF
TRBD1	TRBV6-1	TRBJ2-3	NA	TGTGCCAGCAGTGAACCCGGACAGGGGGCCTCGGATACGCAGTATTTT	CASSEPGQGASDTQYF
NA	TRBV7-9	TRBJ1-1	NA	TGTGCCAGCAGCTCCGAGGAGGGGAACACTGAAGCTTTCTTT	CASSSEEGNTEAFF
NA	TRBV5-4	TRBJ2-3	NA	TGTGCCAGCAAGGGCCCCAGGGCAGATACGCAGTATTTT	CASKGPRADTQYF
NA	TRBV12-3/TRBV12-4	TRBJ1-1	once	TGTGCCAGCGAGCCGGGAGGGAAGACTGAAGCTTTCTTT	CASEPGGKTEAFF
TRBD2	TRBV19	TRBJ2-5	once	TGTGCCAGTAGCCCGGGGGGGAGAGGGACCCAGTACTTC	CASSPGGRGTQYF
TRBD1	TRBV5-1	TRBJ1-1	NA	TGCGCCAGCAGCGAGGGGACAGGGGGTTACACTGAAGCTTTCTTT	CASSEGTGGYTEAFF
TRBD1	TRBV5-1	TRBJ1-1	NA	TGCGCCAGCAGCTTGGCGATGGACAGGCCCACTGAAGCTTTCTTT	CASSLAMDRPTEAFF
TRBD2	TRBV7-2	TRBJ2-1	NA	TGTGCCAGCAGCTTATACGGGACTAGCGGCGGTAATGAGCAGTTCTTC	CASSLYGTSGGNEQFF
TRBD1	TRBV6-5	TRBJ1-2	NA	TGTGCCAGCAGTACGGACAGGGCCGCGCTGCGGGGCTACACCTTC	CASSTDRAALRGYTF
NA	TRBV24-1	TRBJ2-5	NA	TGTGCCACCTTTGACAGGAGTTTACAAGAGACCCAGTACTTC	CATFDRSLQETQYF
TRBD2	TRBV6-5	TRBJ2-3	once	TGTGCCAGCAGTTACGGGACTAGCGGGGGCACAGATACGCAGTATTTT	CASSYGTSGGTDTQYF
NA	TRBV5-6	TRBJ2-2	NA	TGTGCCAGCAGCTTGCGACAGAGCTTGAACACCGGGGAGCTGTTTTTT	CASSLRQSLNTGELFF
TRBD1	TRBV2	TRBJ2-7	NA	TGTGCCAGCAGTGATATAGGACAGGGCCATTTCTACGAGCAGTACTTC	CASSDIGQGHFYEQYF
NA	TRBV3-1/TRBV3-2	TRBJ2-1	NA	TGTGCCAGCAGCCAGGGAGTAGGACACAATGAGCAGTTCTTC	CASSQGVGHNEQFF
TRBD1	TRBV5-5	TRBJ1-4	NA	TGTGCCAGCAGCTTGCCGGCCGGGACAGGGACAACTAATGAAAAACTGTTTTTT	CASSLPAGTGTTNEKLFF
TRBD2	TRBV7-6	TRBJ2-5	NA	TGTGCCAGCAGCTTTAATCGACTAGCGGAGACCCTCCAAGAGACCCAGTACTTC	CASSFNRLAETLQETQYF
TRBD1	TRBV4-1	TRBJ1-5	NA	TGCGCCAGCAGCCAGGGACAGGAAGGTCAGCCCCAGCATTTT	CASSQGQEGQPQHF
NA	TRBV24-1	TRBJ2-3	NA	TGTGCCACCAGTGGAGGAGGAGCGGGCTCCACAGATACGCAGTATTTT	CATSGGGAGSTDTQYF
TRBD2	TRBV10-2	TRBJ2-2	NA	TGCGCCAGCAGTCCTAGCGGGGGGGACACCGGGGAGCTGTTTTTT	CASSPSGGDTGELFF
NA	TRBV10-2	TRBJ1-5	NA	TGCGCCAGCAGTGAGTCAGGGGACTTAGTACTCCCGCCCCAGCATTTT	CASSESGDLVLPPQHF
NA	TRBV18	TRBJ2-7	NA	TGTGCCAGCTCACCAGGTTCATTGGGAGAGGGTACAACCTACGAGCAGTACTTC	CASSPGSLGEGTTYEQYF
TRBD1	TRBV5-6	TRBJ2-5	NA	TGTGCCAGCAGCTTACCCGGGACAGGGAGAGAGACCCAGTACTTC	CASSLPGTGRETQYF
TRBD1	TRBV9	TRBJ1-1	NA	TGTGCCAGCAGCGTAGCGGACAGGGCGAACACTGAAGCTTTCTTT	CASSVADRANTEAFF
NA	TRBV4-1	TRBJ1-3	NA	TGCGCCAGCAGCCAAGATCTACGTTTGAGGGTAACTGGAAACACCATATATTTT	CASSQDLRLRVTGNTIYF
NA	TRBV19	TRBJ1-1	NA	TGTGCCAGTGGTACTTTGACAGGTACGAACACTGAAGCTTTCTTT	CASGTLTGTNTEAFF
NA	TRBV27	TRBJ1-6	NA	TGTGCCAGCAGTACCCAGTCGGACTTGCACCGGTCACCCCTCCACTTT	CASSTQSDLHRSPLHF
TRBD2	TRBV9	TRBJ2-3	many	TGTGCCAGCAGCGGGGCTAGCGGGGGTAGCACAGATACGCAGTATTTT	CASSGASGGSTDTQYF
NA	TRBV19	TRBJ1-1	NA	TGTGCCAGTAGTGGCAGGGACAACATGAACACTGAAGCTTTCTTT	CASSGRDNMNTEAFF
NA	TRBV24-1	TRBJ2-5	NA	TGTGCCACCAGTGATGCGGGCCAAGAGACCCAGTACTTC	CATSDAGQETQYF
TRBD1	TRBV5-1	TRBJ2-3	NA	TGCGCCAGCAGCGGGACAGGGGAGGGATTTGGTACGCAGTATTTT	CASSGTGEGFGTQYF
NA	TRBV3-1/TRBV3-2	TRBJ1-1	NA	TGTGCCAGCAGATTATCCAGGGGGAACACTGAAGCTTTCTTT	CASRLSRGNTEAFF
TRBD1	TRBV6-5	TRBJ2-1	NA	TGTGCCAGCAGCCGAACGACAGGGGATGAGCAGTTCTTC	CASSRTTGDEQFF
NA	TRBV25-1	TRBJ2-2	NA	TGTGCCAGCAGACTCACCGGGGAGCTGTTTTTT	CASRLTGELFF
NA	TRBV3-1/TRBV3-2	TRBJ2-7	NA	TGTGCCAGCAGTGGCCCCCGGGACAAGACCTACGAGCAGTACTTC	CASSGPRDKTYEQYF
NA	TRBV5-5	TRBJ1-2	NA	TGTGCCAGCAGCTTGGCCCCAGGGATCTATGGCTACACCTTC	CASSLAPGIYGYTF
NA	TRBV6-6	TRBJ2-6	NA	TGTGCCAGCAGTCGAAAGGACAGTTCGCTACGGCTGGATAACCCTGGGGCCAACGTCCTGACTTTC	CASSRKDSSLRLDNPGANVLTF
TRBD2	TRBV4-3	TRBJ2-5	once	TGCGCCAGCAGCCAAGTTCCGGGGGAGGGGACCCAGTACTTC	CASSQVPGEGTQYF
NA	TRBV7-9	TRBJ2-1	NA	TGTGCCAGCAGCTTACCCAGCTCCTACAATGAGCAGTTCTTC	CASSLPSSYNEQFF
NA	TRBV5-4	TRBJ1-1	NA	TGTGCCAGCAGCTTGGGGGCCGAAGCTTTCTTT	CASSLGAEAFF
TRBD1	TRBV5-6	TRBJ1-1	NA	TGTGCCAGCAGCTTGGGTGACAGGGCCATGAACACTGAAGCTTTCTTT	CASSLGDRAMNTEAFF
NA	TRBV2	TRBJ1-2	NA	TGTGCCAGCAGTCCACAGGGAGTTGGCTATGGCTACACCTTC	CASSPQGVGYGYTF
TRBD1	TRBV25-1	TRBJ1-2	NA	TGTGCCAGCAGTAACGAGGGGACAGACTATGGCTACACCTTC	CASSNEGTDYGYTF
NA	TRBV18	TRBJ1-2	NA	TGTGCCAGCTCACCGGGGGCTACCCACGGTGGCTACACCTTC	CASSPGATHGGYTF
NA	TRBV10-3	TRBJ2-5	NA	TGTGCCATCAGTGAGTCCGGCCGCAGGGCAGCGCAGACCCAGTACTTC	CAISESGRRAAQTQYF
NA	TRBV14	TRBJ1-1	few	TGTGCCAGCAGCCCCAGTCGACACACCACTGAAGCTTTCTTT	CASSPSRHTTEAFF
TRBD1	TRBV6-5	TRBJ1-1	NA	TGTGCCAGCAGACCGACAGGGATGAACACTGAAGCTTTCTTT	CASRPTGMNTEAFF
TRBD2	TRBV28	TRBJ2-7	NA	TGTGCCAGCACCCAGGGGACTAGCGGGGTCTACGAGCAGTACTTC	CASTQGTSGVYEQYF
TRBD1	TRBV7-2	TRBJ1-1	NA	TGTGCCAGCAGCTTAGTGGGACAGGGAGGTATTGAAGCTTTCTTT	CASSLVGQGGIEAFF